The 14 T cell receptor beta chains listed next were all sequenced from one sample in a study of human T cells and chemical hapten exposure. Regarding time point: patch test 2, 6 weeks after DPC sensitization. As to treatment: therapeutic diphenylcyclopropenone sensitization with weekly scalp DPC. TCRdb called the RACE reads again in MiXCR, with one record for every CDR3 protein. The sample includes 75,000 to 95,000 distinct CDR3 sequences, 8% to 13% seen only once; the top ten take 2.2%. This sample comprised whole blood, obtained in connection with sensitization to the hapten diphenylcyclopropenone (DPC). These receptors were collected from a man in his forties with alopecia areata. Some clones in this sample may be carry-over from other donors' samples.

The chain recombines TRBV29-1 with TRBJ2-3; no reliable D call. The CDR3 totals 14 residues. Germline CDR1 SQVTM, CDR2 ANQGSEA. V was pared by 4 bases and J by 0 bases, with 11 bases between. CDR3 amino acids: CSVARSGSTDTQYF. The CDR3, as DNA: TGCAGCGTTGCCCGCTCGGGCAGCACAGATACGCAGTATTTT.

This clonotype has at least ten counts. The rearrangement joins TRBV18 to TRBJ1-5; D not resolved. In germline, CDR1 is KGHSH, CDR2 LQKENI. This CDR3 spans 12 amino acids. V was cut by 3 bases and J by 5 bases, with 5 bases left in between. CDR3 in amino acids: CASSPGDQPQHF. In DNA, the CDR3 is TGTGCCAGCTCACCGGGTGATCAGCCCCAGCATTTT.

This clonotype was observed a handful of times. The CDR3 DNA reads as TGTGCCAGCAGTCCCGGGGCAGGGGGCGCGAACACTGAAGCTTTCTTT. Its translation is CASSPGAGGANTEAFF. The chain joins TRBV6-6 to TRBJ1-1; 8 bases align to TRBD1. With V trimmed by 5 bases and J by 1 base, 9 bases remained unmatched. The CDR3 loop spans 16 amino acids. The germline CDR1 and CDR2 sequences are MNHNY and SVGAGI (reference sequence).

V and J are TRBV20-1 and TRBJ1-1, with 8 bases that match TRBD1. Germline V gene data show CDR1 as DFQATT and CDR2 as SNEGSKA (reference sequence). The V and J ends lost 3 bases and 0 bases, in that order; junction bases with no gene match: 9. The CDR3 totals 16 residues. Written as DNA, the CDR3 is TGCAGTGCTAGGGGGTTCAGGGGGCTAATGAACACTGAAGCTTTCTTT. It codes for CSARGFRGLMNTEAFF.

This clonotype was counted only a few times. This chain links TRBV25-1 with TRBJ2-7; 11 bases are shared with TRBD1. The germline V gene has CDR1 MGHDK and CDR2 SYGVNS. Trimming at V came to 6 bases and at J to 5 bases, leaving 9 bases not matched to a gene. CDR3 length: 15 amino acids. CDR3 in amino acids: CASSSQDRGLHEQYF. The CDR3, as DNA: TGTGCCAGCAGCTCCCAGGACAGGGGGCTTCACGAGCAGTACTTC.

Ten or more counts support this clonotype. The V call is TRBV12-3 or TRBV12-4, the J call TRBJ2-1, with D possibly matching TRBD2 (5 bases). CDR3 length equals 12 residues. V lost 6 bases and J lost 8, with 11 bases in between. The CDR3 DNA reads TGTGCCAGCAGGGGGATTAGCGATGAGCAGTTCTTC. It specifies CASRGISDEQFF.

The chain joins TRBV20-1 to TRBJ2-1, with D possibly TRBD2 on 5 matching bases. The CDR3 contains 13 residues. V was shortened by 3 bases and J by 0 bases, with 6 bases between the two germline ends. Germline V gene lookup returns CDR1 DFQATT and CDR2 SNEGSKA (reference sequence). The CDR3 loop is CSARAGSYNEQFF. Written as DNA, the CDR3 is TGCAGTGCTAGGGCGGGCTCCTACAATGAGCAGTTCTTC.

This clonotype has more than one count but fewer than ten. The CDR3 DNA reads TGTGCCAGTAGTATAGCCGATCAGCCCCAGCATTTT. Translation gives CASSIADQPQHF. The V gene is TRBV19, the J gene TRBJ1-5; no clear D. Trimming removed 1 base from V and 5 bases from J, with 3 bases in between. Germline V gives CDR1 LNHDA, CDR2 SQIVND (reference sequence). This CDR3 spans 12 amino acids.

This clonotype was seen a few times. The CDR3 DNA follows: TGTGCCAGCAGCCCTAGCGGGTTCTCCTACGAGCAGTACTTC. Translation: CASSPSGFSYEQYF. This sequence joins TRBV6-5 and TRBJ2-7, with 8 bases fitting TRBD2. Germline-derived CDR1 and CDR2 are MNHEY and SVGAGI. This CDR3 has 14 amino acids. The V segment lost 6 bases and the J segment 0 bases; nucleotides outside the gene matches: 4.

This clonotype was picked up a small number of times. This chain uses TRBV12-3 or TRBV12-4 with TRBJ2-1; 7 bases match TRBD2. This CDR3 is built from 12 residues. Unmatched junction bases numbered 5, after V lost 3 bases and J lost 12 bases. The CDR3 DNA follows: TGTGCCAGCAGTTTGGGCGGGAGTTTGCAGTTCTTC. Its translation is CASSLGGSLQFF.

This clonotype has just a few counts. This chain joins TRBV28 and TRBJ1-2; unclear D gene. This CDR3 is 14 amino acids long. The V gene lost 6 bases and the J gene lost 6 bases, with 17 bases spanning the gap. CDR1 MDHEN and CDR2 SYDVKM come from the germline V gene. In DNA form, the CDR3 reads TGTGCCAGCAGCCGACCGGCGGCCAGCAATGGCTACACCTTC. Its protein product is CASSRPAASNGYTF.

This clonotype showed up just a few times. The genes are TRBV9 and TRBJ1-6; 8 bases line up with TRBD1. Germline V gene sequence: CDR1 SGDLS, CDR2 YYNGEE. The CDR3 spans 16 residues. V lost 4 bases, J lost 10 bases, and 13 bases stayed unmatched. As DNA, the CDR3 is TGTGCCAGCAGCCCAAGGGCAGGGGGCGCGGAATCACCCCTCCACTTT. Translation gives CASSPRAGGAESPLHF.

A few counts support this clonotype. The chain joins TRBV28 to TRBJ2-7; D is perhaps TRBD1 (5 bases). V was cut by 6 bases and J by 0 bases, with 15 bases left in between. The V gene's germline CDR1 is MDHEN and CDR2 SYDVKM. The CDR3 is made up of 15 amino acids. In nucleotides, the CDR3 is TGTGCCAGCAGCCCCGGACACCTAGTCTCCTACGAGCAGTACGTC. Translated: CASSPGHLVSYEQYV.

The table lists this clonotype with a few counts. The CDR3 sequence is CSVGENGLHNEQFF. CDR3 DNA: TGCAGCGTTGGCGAAAACGGACTGCACAATGAGCAGTTCTTC. The chain employs TRBV29-1 and TRBJ2-1, with D possibly TRBD2 on 5 matching bases. The ends were cut back, 4 bases at V and 5 bases at J, with 15 bases in the middle. Germline V CDR1 and CDR2: SQVTM, ANQGSEA. CDR3 length equals 14 residues.